Described below is a single T cell receptor (beta chain) sequence and its context. Its antigen is undetermined. Patients with uncontrolled infections, other autoimmune diseases, pregnancy or lactation were excluded. The authors obtained PBMCs from 10 ml of fresh peripheral blood. The data stem from a study of T cells in Graves' hyperthyroidism and ophthalmopathy. General observations from the study: With a median lead of about 6.9 months before onset, the model predicted ophthalmopathy.

TCR beta CDR3 region amplification was performed from RNA transcripts. The primer set for the first-round RT-PCR of the TCR CDR3 was HTBI. TCRdb independently ran MiXCR on the multiplex PCR reads; one entry per CDR3 protein. The sample contains 75,000 to 100,000 distinct CDR3 sequences, 51% of which appear only once. This TCR derives from a woman aged 40 to 50 with Graves' hyperthyroidism. The sample consisted of blood.

The CDR3 nucleotides are TGTGCCAGCAGCTACAGGGGGGGGACCCAGTACTTC. This translates into CASSYRGGTQYF. This chain uses TRBV7-2 with TRBJ2-5, with D possibly matching TRBD1 (8 bases). This CDR3 comprises 12 residues. CDR1 is SGHTA and CDR2 is FQGNSA in the germline V gene. V was shortened by 4 bases and J by 7 bases, with 10 bases between the two germline ends. The full variable domain, its missing parts supplied by reference TRBV7-2 and TRBJ2-5, is GAGVSQSPSNKVTEKGKDVELRCDPISGHTALYWYRQSLGQGLEFLIYFQGNSAPDKSGLPSDRFSAERTGGSVSTLTIQRTQQEDSAVYLCASSYRGGTQYFGPGTRLLVL.